This T cell receptor beta chain was obtained from a study of shared clonotypes between healthy human individuals (dated by TCRdb to the early 2020s). Turning to the overall study: Three men and a couple of women, aged 18 to 49 years, made up the cohort. Leukapheresis yielded between about 0.94 and 9.5 billion PBMCs per donor. For each donor, CD4 naive and CD4 memory were each given three plates, CD8 naive was given two plates, and CD8 memory was given one plate. Libraries were prepared and TCR repertoires were sequenced by different laboratories using diverse techniques, in order to increase sequencing depth and limit assay-specific biases. To estimate repertoire size and how much clonotype sharing occurs between individuals, the study deeply sequenced the blood TCR repertoires of five or six healthy adults. On the study overall, not on this receptor specifically: The small number of donors limited the genetic and exposure-history diversity represented. Sharing across a few donors was observed for around 5% of naive CD4, 3% to 3.5% of naive CD8, 2% to 2.5% of memory CD4, and about 0.4% of memory CD8 clonotypes. Compared with non-shared clonotypes, the clonotypes found in all four sorted-subset donors had higher generation probabilities. Sampling was restricted to blood, and TCR repertoires in tissues likely differ from the TCR repertoires found in blood. Pairwise subsampling indicated that sequencing depth was expected to affect the degree of clonotype sharing among donors. Estimated clonotype richness was generally larger for naive than for memory subsets. Rarefaction of sorted-subset datasets indicated incomplete sequencing despite the large sequencing depth.

Note on this clone: The antigen it recognizes is unknown. Base qualities are not provided; no much larger clone lies one nucleotide away.

Healthy HIV-negative adults with no recently reported acute infections or vaccinations were included as donors. Every donor was a Caucasian adult residing in Nashville, Tennessee, USA. CD4+ T cells were enriched through magnetic negative selection, after which naive cells were positively selected on CD45RA and the remaining negative fraction served as the memory subset. Blood was collected by leukapheresis, and PBMCs were isolated by Ficoll-Histopaque density gradient centrifugation and then cryopreserved in liquid nitrogen vapor phase. Analytical flow cytometry was used to check the purity and quantity of every magnetically sorted T cell population. Genomic DNA was isolated from every sorted fraction and measured by UV absorbance on a Nanodrop 2000c. The CDR1 and CDR2 encoded by the germline V gene (reference sequence) are LNHDA and SQIVND. The CDR3 sequence holds 20 residues, the cysteine and phenylalanine included. Only the CDR3 part of the read is kept: 60 bases, read in frame from the first base. Germline trimming amounts to 7 bases on V and 1 base on J, with 18 as the count of junction bases outside the gene matches.

Using the deep immunoSEQ assay, TCR CDR3 regions were amplified from genomic DNA by multiplex PCR. For each cell subset, the extracted genomic DNA was distributed evenly across all wells of several immunoSEQ 96-well plates, and each plate served as one replicate. For sorted subsets, each replicate PCR was loaded with roughly 200 ng genomic DNA, equivalent to about 33,000 T cell genomes. Purified libraries were quantified with a Qubit 3.0 fluorometer, sized on a Bioanalyzer 2100, and re-quantified with the KAPA Library Quantification kit. Every immunoSEQ 96-well plate was sequenced on a separate single-read 150-cycle Illumina NextSeq 550 flow cell. On the study's bioinformatics: The immunoSEQ output contained only junctional sequences without quality scores, so filtering could not match that applied to full-length reads. Sequences were annotated with PyIR, a Python wrapper for IgBLAST v1.9, and V/J genes and CDR3 were assigned using IMGT germline references. Reads with weak V/J assignments (E-value above 1e-6), missing CDR3, stop codons, out-of-frame junctions, or ambiguous translated residues were removed. A V3J clonotype was defined by an identical inferred V gene, J gene, and CDR3 amino acid sequence. The percentage overlap between two repertoires was calculated by dividing the number of shared unique clonotypes by the size of the smaller repertoire. Richness of each repertoire was evaluated using RTK rarefaction, the Chao1 estimator, and Recon v2.1 estimates of unobserved clonotypes. For all TCRbeta clonotypes obtained by the gDNA method from a few donors, generation probabilities were computed with OLGA. This is the immuneACCESS table as TCRdb keeps it, with only in-frame sequences that have V and J called. A part of the clones is gone; compared with another copy, unresolved V genes explain less than half, and the rest is unexplained. V and J calls and clone size follow that table, whereas D and trimming were derived from the DNA. The sample includes around 980,000 clones, with around three quarters observed a single time. The top ten clones comprise 0.55% to 0.7% of the sample.

The specimen sequenced was memory CD4+ T cells from PBMCs. The label giving this sample's cell subset or site can be read as: CD45RA-negative fraction. This clonotype was obtained from a man between 18 and 29 years old in good health. Some clones in this sample may be carry-over from other donors' samples. Here the chain combines TRBV19 and TRBJ2-1, and 11 junction bases match TRBD2. DNA sequence: TGTGCCAGTACCCCCGACAGACCTACTAGCGGGAGTTGGTCCTACAATGAGCAGTTCTTC. Protein translation: CASTPDRPTSGSWSYNEQFF.